This T cell receptor (beta chain) comes out of a study of blood T cell repertoires in COVID-19. Profiling relied on immunoSEQ multiplex PCR, and the TCRdb table lists in-frame clones only, not all of them. The sample shows some 200,000 clones, about 80% of them seen only once. Clinical history reported by participants formed the basis on which cohorts were assigned. This sequence was found in a woman in her forties or fifties who had been exposed to COVID-19. The sample comprised PBMCs or T cells enriched from blood (not recorded which).

As DNA, the CDR3 is TGTGCCAGCAGCTTAGATGGACCAGGGAATGGCTACACCTTC. Translating it yields CASSLDGPGNGYTF. This chain uses TRBV11-2 with TRBJ1-2, with D maybe TRBD1 (5 bases). Germline CDR1 and CDR2: SGHAT and FQNNGV. This CDR3 region has 14 residues. V was trimmed by 0 bases and J by 6 bases, leaving 11 bases between them.